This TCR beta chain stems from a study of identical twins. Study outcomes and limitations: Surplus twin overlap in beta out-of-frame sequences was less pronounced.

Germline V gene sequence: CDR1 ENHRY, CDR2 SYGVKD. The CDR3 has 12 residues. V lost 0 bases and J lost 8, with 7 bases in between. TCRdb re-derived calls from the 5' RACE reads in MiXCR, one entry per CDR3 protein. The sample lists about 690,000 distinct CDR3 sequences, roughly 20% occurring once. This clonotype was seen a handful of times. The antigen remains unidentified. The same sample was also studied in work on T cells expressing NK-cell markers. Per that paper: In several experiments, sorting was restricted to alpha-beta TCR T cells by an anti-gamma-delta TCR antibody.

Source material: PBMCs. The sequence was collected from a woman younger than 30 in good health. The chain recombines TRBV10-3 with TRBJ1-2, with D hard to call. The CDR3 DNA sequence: TGTGCCATCAGTGAGTCGAAGGAGGGCTACACCTTC. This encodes CAISESKEGYTF.